Reported below is one T cell receptor (beta chain). The sample belongs to a study of chemoradiotherapy in HPV16-positive cancers. This CDR3 comprises 12 residues. The V end was cut by 8 bases, the J end by 11 bases, with 18 bases between. Germline assignment: CDR1 GTSNPN and CDR2 SVGIG (reference sequence). Over chemoradiotherapy, repertoires were sampled more than once. Some clones are missing from TCRdb's copy, which holds only in-frame ones; the method was immunoSEQ multiplex PCR. The table has approximately 12,000 clones, approximately 87% seen once. This TCR came from a human donor with HPV-associated anogenital cancer. This chain links TRBV30 with TRBJ1-4; unclear D gene. Sequenced material: blood, taken from a patient who underwent chemoradiotherapy. DNA of the CDR3: TGTGCCCGCGAGTATATTGGCAGCAAACTGTTTTTT. Amino acids: CAREYIGSKLFF.